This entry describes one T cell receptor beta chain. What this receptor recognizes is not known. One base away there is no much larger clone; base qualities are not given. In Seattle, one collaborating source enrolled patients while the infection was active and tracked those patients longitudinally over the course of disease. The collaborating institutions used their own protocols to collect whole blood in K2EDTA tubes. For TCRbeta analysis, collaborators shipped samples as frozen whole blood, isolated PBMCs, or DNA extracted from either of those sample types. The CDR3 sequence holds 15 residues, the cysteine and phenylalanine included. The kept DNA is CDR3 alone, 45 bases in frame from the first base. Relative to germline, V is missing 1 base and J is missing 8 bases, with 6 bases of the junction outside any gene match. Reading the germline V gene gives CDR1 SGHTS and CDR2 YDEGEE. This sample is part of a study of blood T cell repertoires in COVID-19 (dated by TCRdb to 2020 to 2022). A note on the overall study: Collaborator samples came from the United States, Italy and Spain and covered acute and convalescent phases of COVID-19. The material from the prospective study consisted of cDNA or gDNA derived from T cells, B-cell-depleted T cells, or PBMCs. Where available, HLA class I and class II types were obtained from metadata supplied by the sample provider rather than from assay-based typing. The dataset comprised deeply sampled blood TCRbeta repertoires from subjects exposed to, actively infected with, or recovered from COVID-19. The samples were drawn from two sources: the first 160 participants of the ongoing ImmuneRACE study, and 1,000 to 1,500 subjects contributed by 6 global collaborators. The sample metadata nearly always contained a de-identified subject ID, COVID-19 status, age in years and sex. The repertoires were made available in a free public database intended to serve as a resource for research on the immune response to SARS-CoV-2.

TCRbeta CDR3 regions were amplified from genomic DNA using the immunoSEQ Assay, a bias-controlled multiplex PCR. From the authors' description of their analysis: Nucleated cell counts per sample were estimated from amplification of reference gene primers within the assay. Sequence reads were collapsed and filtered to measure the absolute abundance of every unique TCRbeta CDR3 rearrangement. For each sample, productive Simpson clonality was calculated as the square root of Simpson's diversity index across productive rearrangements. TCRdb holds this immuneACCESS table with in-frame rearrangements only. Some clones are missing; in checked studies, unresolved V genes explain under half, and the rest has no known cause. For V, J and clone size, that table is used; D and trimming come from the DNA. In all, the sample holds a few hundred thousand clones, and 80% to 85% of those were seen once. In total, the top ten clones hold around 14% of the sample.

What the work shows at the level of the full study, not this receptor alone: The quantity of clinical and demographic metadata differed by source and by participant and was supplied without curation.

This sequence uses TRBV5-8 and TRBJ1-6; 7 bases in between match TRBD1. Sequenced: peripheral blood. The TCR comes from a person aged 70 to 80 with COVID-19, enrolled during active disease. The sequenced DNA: TGTGCCAGCAGCTTGTCCCAGGGGGGATATTCACCCCTCCACTTT. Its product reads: CASSLSQGGYSPLHF.